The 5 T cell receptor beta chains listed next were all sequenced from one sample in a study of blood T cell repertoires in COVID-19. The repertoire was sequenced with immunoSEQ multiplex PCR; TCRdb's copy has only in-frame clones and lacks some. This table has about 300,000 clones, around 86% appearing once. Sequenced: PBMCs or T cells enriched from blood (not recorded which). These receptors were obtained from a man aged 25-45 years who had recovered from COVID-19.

The CDR3 nucleotides read TGCAGTGCTAGTGGCCGGGACAGGGGTCACCTAAATGAAAAACTGTTTTTT. Translating gives CSASGRDRGHLNEKLFF. The V and J genes are TRBV20-1 and TRBJ1-4, with 10 bases lining up with TRBD1. V gave up 3 bases and J gave up 5 bases; unmatched junction bases: 12. The V gene's germline CDR1 is DFQATT and CDR2 SNEGSKA (reference sequence). The CDR3 loop spans 17 amino acids.

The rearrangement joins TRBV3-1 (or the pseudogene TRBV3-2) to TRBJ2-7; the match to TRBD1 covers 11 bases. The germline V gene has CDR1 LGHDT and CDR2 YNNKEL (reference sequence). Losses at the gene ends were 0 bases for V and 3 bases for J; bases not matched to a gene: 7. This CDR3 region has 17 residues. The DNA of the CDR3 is TGTGCCAGCAGCCAAGATCGGACAGGGGGCTCCCTCTACGAGCAGTACTTC. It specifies CASSQDRTGGSLYEQYF.

The CDR3 loop is CSVERQGTGELFF. CDR3 coding DNA: TGCAGCGTTGAAAGGCAGGGCACCGGGGAGCTGTTTTTT. The chain links TRBV29-1 to TRBJ2-2, with D maybe TRBD1 (5 bases). V was shortened by 2 bases and J by 4 bases, with 8 bases between the two germline ends. Germline V gene data show CDR1 as SQVTM and CDR2 as ANQGSEA. The CDR3 length is 13 residues.

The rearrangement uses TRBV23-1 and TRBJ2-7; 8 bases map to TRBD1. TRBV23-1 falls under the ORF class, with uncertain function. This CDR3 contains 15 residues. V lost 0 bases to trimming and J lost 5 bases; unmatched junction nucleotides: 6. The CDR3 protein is CASSQSSDRGHEQYF. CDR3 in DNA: TGCGCCAGCAGTCAATCCTCCGACAGGGGTCACGAGCAGTACTTC.

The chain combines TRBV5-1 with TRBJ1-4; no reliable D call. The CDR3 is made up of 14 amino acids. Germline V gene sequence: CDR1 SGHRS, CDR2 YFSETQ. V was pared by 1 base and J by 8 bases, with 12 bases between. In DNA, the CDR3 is TGCGCCAGCAGCTTGTTCGCGGCGGGGGAAAAACTGTTTTTT. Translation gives CASSLFAAGEKLFF.